Below, 17 T cell receptor beta chains from the same sample are listed, as sequenced in a study of shared clonotypes between healthy human individuals. Terminally differentiated effector memory CD45RA+ cells were left out of the naive CD8 fraction, which was CD45RO-negative and positively selected for CCR7. Sequenced by immunoSEQ multiplex PCR; TCRdb stores in-frame clones only, minus some. The data show about 580,000 clones, 95% to 98% seen once. Sequencing was carried out using naive CD8+ T cells sorted from blood. The receptors stem from a man aged 30 to 45 in good health.

The chain has TRBV29-1 and TRBJ2-3, with D unresolved. This CDR3 is built from 14 residues. V lost 0 bases, J lost 0 bases, and 7 bases lay in between. The germline gives CDR1 SQVTM, CDR2 ANQGSEA. This chain's CDR3 is CSVEDRTSTDTQYF. The CDR3 DNA follows: TGCAGCGTTGAAGACAGAACTAGCACAGATACGCAGTATTTT.

The chain links TRBV7-3 to TRBJ2-3; possible D gene TRBD2, 6 bases. Germline-derived CDR1 and CDR2 are SGHTA and FQGTGA. V lost 2 bases, J lost 3 bases, and 21 bases lay in between. This CDR3 has 18 amino acids. The CDR3 DNA sequence: TGTGCCAGCAGCTTATCGGGAGCAGGACTGTCGGGAACAGATACGCAGTATTTT. Encoded protein: CASSLSGAGLSGTDTQYF. Full variable domain (outside the CDR3, taken from reference TRBV7-3 and TRBJ2-3): GAGVSQTPSNKVTEKGKYVELRCDPISGHTALYWYRQSLGQGPEFLIYFQGTGAADDSGLPNDRFFAVRPEGSVSTLKIQRTERGDSAVYLCASSLSGAGLSGTDTQYFGPGTRLTVL.

V usage is TRBV27 and J usage is TRBJ2-7; D is unclear. V lost 5 bases and J lost 6, with 11 bases in between. This CDR3 is 12 amino acids long. Germline assignment: CDR1 MNHEY and CDR2 SMNVEV (reference sequence). CDR3 DNA sequence: TGTGCCAGCAGTAAGCCTGATCGCGAGCAGTACTTC. Protein: CASSKPDREQYF.

The CDR3, as DNA: TGCAGCGTTGAACGAGCCGGGACAGAAGCCTACGAGCAGTACTTC. Translating it yields CSVERAGTEAYEQYF. The chain couples TRBV29-1 to TRBJ2-7; 7 positions agree with TRBD1. Germline V gene lookup returns CDR1 SQVTM and CDR2 ANQGSEA. J was trimmed by 2 bases and V by 2 bases; bases with no gene match: 9. The CDR3 loop spans 15 amino acids.

V and J are TRBV7-2 and TRBJ2-3; TRBD2 matches 9 bases. There are 16 residues in the CDR3. The V gene end was trimmed by 5 bases and the J gene end by 5 bases; junction bases not matched to a gene: 11. Germline V gene lookup returns CDR1 SGHTA and CDR2 FQGNSA. The CDR3 DNA reads TGTGCCAGCAGCCCATTGAGGACTAGCGCGAGAGATACGCAGTATTTT. This gives the protein CASSPLRTSARDTQYF.

This chain uses TRBV27 with TRBJ2-7; 9 nucleotides align to TRBD2. The J segment lost 4 bases and the V segment lost 7 bases, leaving 8 bases of the junction unmatched. The CDR3 is 14 amino acids. Germline values: CDR1 MNHEY, CDR2 SMNVEV (reference sequence). Here the CDR3 DNA reads TGTGCCAGCAAGACGGTGGCGGGAGGGTACGAGCAGTACTTC. Translated: CASKTVAGGYEQYF.

The rearrangement uses TRBV27 and TRBJ1-5; possible D gene TRBD1, 5 bases. CDR3 length equals 14 residues. The V end was cut by 6 bases, the J end by 11 bases, with 20 bases between. Germline V gives CDR1 MNHEY, CDR2 SMNVEV (reference sequence). CDR3 in DNA: TGTGCCAGCAGCCTATCAGGGCTTACCTTCTCCCAGCATTTT. Translated, it gives CASSLSGLTFSQHF.

J is TRBJ2-1 and V is TRBV9; D is undetermined. The CDR3 covers 13 residues. CDR1 is SGDLS and CDR2 is YYNGEE in the germline V gene. Trimming left V 0 bases short and J 9 bases short, with 10 bases between. The CDR3 DNA follows: TGTGCCAGCAGCGTAGGGAACGCGATTGAGCAGTTCTTC. It yields the protein CASSVGNAIEQFF.

The V gene is TRBV4-3, the J gene TRBJ2-7; 10 bases are a match to TRBD1. CDR3 size: 15 residues. V gave up 3 bases and J gave up 2 bases; unmatched junction bases: 4. The V gene's germline CDR1 is LGHNA and CDR2 YSLEER. The DNA of the CDR3 is TGCGCCAGCAGCCACGGACAGGGGGTTGCCTACGAGCAGTACTTC. It specifies CASSHGQGVAYEQYF.

The chain recombines TRBV28 with TRBJ2-1; D may be TRBD2 (7 bases). The CDR3 runs 14 residues. V was pared by 8 bases and J by 8 bases, with 19 bases between. Germline V gives CDR1 MDHEN, CDR2 SYDVKM. CDR3 sequence reads: CASFPQGRVDEQFF. CDR3 DNA: TGTGCCAGCTTTCCCCAGGGGAGGGTGGATGAGCAGTTCTTC.

The chain employs TRBV11-3 and TRBJ2-1, with D unresolved. This CDR3 spans 12 amino acids. Germline-derived CDR1 and CDR2 are SGHNT and YENEEA. V was shortened by 4 bases and J by 5 bases, with 6 bases between the two germline ends. The CDR3 region has the DNA TGTGCCAGCAGCTCCATGAACAATGAGCAGTTCTTC. Protein: CASSSMNNEQFF.

The CDR3 bases are TGTGCCAGCAGCTCCCCCGGGGTTGGTGAGCAGTTCTTC. Its translation: CASSSPGVGEQFF. The V and J genes are TRBV9 and TRBJ2-1; tentative D call: TRBD2 (5 bases). The CDR3 runs to 13 residues. With 4 bases removed from V and 9 bases from J, the gap between germline ends came to 14 bases. Germline V CDR1 and CDR2: SGDLS, YYNGEE.

V and J are TRBV6-5 and TRBJ2-7, with D tentatively TRBD1 (5 bases). Germline V gene lookup returns CDR1 MNHEY and CDR2 SVGAGI. The V and J ends lost 4 bases and 2 bases respectively, with 9 bases between them. The CDR3 is 13 residues long. The CDR3 spells CASSLTDPYEQYF. The CDR3, as DNA: TGTGCCAGCAGTTTGACAGACCCCTACGAGCAGTACTTC.

This chain joins TRBV4-1 and TRBJ2-3, with 13 bases aligning to TRBD2. Losses at the gene ends were 1 base for V and 5 bases for J; bases not matched to a gene: 12. From germline, CDR1 is MGHRA and CDR2 YSYEKL. The CDR3 loop spans 19 amino acids. The CDR3 nucleotides read TGCGCCAGCAGCCAAGTAAAGGCCGGACTAGCGGGAGTGGTAGATACGCAGTATTTT. Translating it yields CASSQVKAGLAGVVDTQYF.

The genes are TRBV7-6 and TRBJ2-1, with 7 bases matching TRBD1. V lost 0 bases, J lost 8 bases, and 4 bases stayed unmatched. The CDR3 is made up of 14 amino acids. CDR1 is SGHVS and CDR2 is FNYEAQ in the germline V gene. The CDR3 DNA follows: TGTGCCAGCAGCTTAGCAGGGGGCAACGATGAGCAGTTCTTC. This gives the protein CASSLAGGNDEQFF.

V gene TRBV7-2 combines with J gene TRBJ2-3; the D gene could be TRBD1 or TRBD2 (5 bases each). V dropped 5 bases and J dropped 2 bases, with 17 bases sitting between them. Per the germline V gene, CDR1 is SGHTA and CDR2 is FQGNSA. The CDR3 runs 16 residues. DNA for the CDR3: TGTGCCAGCAGCCCGCGTTCAGGGACGACCACAGATACGCAGTATTTT. Protein sequence: CASSPRSGTTTDTQYF.

This rearrangement joins TRBV18 to TRBJ2-1; TRBD2 aligns across 8 bases. The CDR3 runs to 17 residues. V shed 3 bases, J shed 7 bases, and the junction held 14 bases outside the gene matches. Germline V gene sequence: CDR1 KGHSH, CDR2 LQKENI. This CDR3 reads CASSPVSAGGIRNEQFF. The CDR3 DNA sequence: TGTGCCAGCTCACCTGTATCGGCGGGAGGTATAAGGAATGAGCAGTTCTTC.